This T cell receptor (beta chain) was found in a study of beta chain features in type 1 diabetes. Study-level points and caveats: No resolution was reached here on whether HLA type influences TCRB rearrangement. In all four CD4+ subsets, TCRB CDR3 length was significantly, moderately reduced in type 1 diabetes.

Per donor, one heparinised blood draw averaged roughly 120 mL. What was sequenced were expressed TCRB transcripts, since all of the isolated RNA had been reverse transcribed. The data were produced by immunoSEQ multiplex PCR, yet TCRdb's version contains in-frame clones alone and is incomplete. The data contain about 160,000 clones, roughly 9% of them singletons. Of note for this clone: As yet, its antigen is unknown.

The CDR3 runs 14 residues. Germline V CDR1 and CDR2: SQVTM, ANQGSEA. Trimming pared 2 bases from V and 4 bases from J, leaving 14 bases between. Sequences were obtained from central memory CD4+ T cells from blood. The clonotype originates from a woman in her 30s with type 1 diabetes. This chain uses TRBV29-1 with TRBJ1-2, with D possibly TRBD1 on 6 matching bases. The chain's CDR3 is CSVEKGVVGYGYTF. CDR3 DNA: TGCAGCGTTGAAAAGGGGGTAGTCGGCTATGGCTACACCTTC.